This TCR beta chain was retrieved from a study of CD8+CD57+ T cells in acquired aplastic anemia. Overall study: Sorting CD4+ and CD8+ cells gave DNA averaging about 2.9 ug. Researchers reported that healthy donors averaged about 11 million reads for CD4+ cells.

The CDR3 extends over 15 amino acids. The V and J ends lost 2 bases and 4 bases respectively, with 14 bases between them. CDR1 SNHLY and CDR2 FYNNEI come from the germline V gene. CDR3 and TCR beta VDJ profiling relied on genomic DNA as the template. TCRdb passed the reads through MiXCR, listing each CDR3 protein once. The data show about 62,000 distinct CDR3 sequences, less than 65% seen once. In regard to this clonotype: The antigen remains unidentified.

General study results and limits: Simpson's diversity of CD8+ cells was not significantly different in patients compared with controls.

The material sequenced was sorted CD4+, CD8+, or CD8+CD57+ T cells (not recorded which) from PBMCs. The receptor's source is a human donor in good health, serving as a control. V usage is TRBV2 and J usage is TRBJ1-2; D is possibly TRBD1 (6 bases). This chain's CDR3 is CASSEYGGLGYGYTF. The CDR3 coding sequence is TGTGCCAGCAGTGAATATGGGGGGCTAGGCTATGGCTACACCTTC.